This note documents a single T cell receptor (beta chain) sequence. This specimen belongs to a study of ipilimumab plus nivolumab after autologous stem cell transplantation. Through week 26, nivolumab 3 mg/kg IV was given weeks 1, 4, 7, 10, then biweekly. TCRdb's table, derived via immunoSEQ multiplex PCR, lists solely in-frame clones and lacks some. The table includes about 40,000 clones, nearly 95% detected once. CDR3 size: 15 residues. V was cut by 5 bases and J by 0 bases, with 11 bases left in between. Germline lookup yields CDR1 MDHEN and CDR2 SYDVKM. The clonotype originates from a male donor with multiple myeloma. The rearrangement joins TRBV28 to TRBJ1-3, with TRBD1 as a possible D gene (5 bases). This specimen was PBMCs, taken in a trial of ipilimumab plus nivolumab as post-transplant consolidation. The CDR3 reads CASSPPGHSGNTIYF. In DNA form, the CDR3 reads TGTGCCAGCAGTCCCCCAGGGCACTCTGGAAACACCATATATTTT.